This T cell receptor (beta chain) derives from a study of identical twins. Among all donors, each was a healthy Caucasian. Study outcomes and limitations: For out-of-frame alpha sequences shared by twins, low generation probability was in excess.

This clonotype was counted many times. Antigen specificity is unknown. A universal primer binding site was introduced by template switching. The final cDNA contained unique molecular identifiers. TCRdb reprocessed the 5' RACE reads via MiXCR and lists one record per CDR3 protein. Of a few hundred thousand distinct CDR3 sequences in the sample, more than 9% were seen once. Trimming removed 0 bases from V and 5 bases from J; junction bases left unmatched: 3. The CDR3 covers 15 residues. Germline V lookup: CDR1 MNHEY, CDR2 SMNVEV (reference sequence). The same specimen was also included in a second study, on yellow fever vaccine responses in identical twins.

The sample consisted of PBMCs. The chain has TRBV27 and TRBJ2-2; 7 bases fit TRBD2. The sequence was obtained from a woman aged 18 to 35 in good health. CDR3 in amino acids: CASSLSGGGTGELFF. The CDR3 DNA follows: TGTGCCAGCAGTTTATCCGGGGGAGGGACCGGGGAGCTGTTTTTT.